These T cell receptor beta chains were read from a single sample in a study of somatic mutations in cytotoxic T cells in rheumatoid arthritis. Only in-frame clones appear in the TCRdb table, and some are missing; sequencing was by immunoSEQ multiplex PCR. The data show 10,000 or so clones, 81% seen once. Sequenced material: CD8+ T cells sorted from blood. These TCRs come from a woman in her forties or fifties in good health. Each CDR3 is given with its conserved first and last residue. D genes are given only for firm matches. Expanded clones are given a class, and other clones once, few, many or no size at all.

clone size,V gene,D gene,J gene,CDR3 DNA,CDR3 protein
.,TRBV7-9,TRBD2,TRBJ2-7,TGTGCCAGCAGCTTAGCGGCGGGGGGCTCCTACGAGCAGTACTTC,CASSLAAGGSYEQYF
.,TRBV9,.,TRBJ2-3,TGTGCCAGCAGCGCGGGGGGCGGCCCAGATACGCAGTATTTT,CASSAGGGPDTQYF
.,TRBV29-1,.,TRBJ2-2,TGCAGCGTTCCTAAAGGGGGAGTACTCACCGGGGAGCTGTTTTTT,CSVPKGGVLTGELFF
.,TRBV4-3,.,TRBJ2-7,TGCGCCAGCAGCCAGGTCGGTTACGAGCAGTACTTC,CASSQVGYEQYF
.,TRBV4-3,TRBD2,TRBJ2-3,TGCGCCAGCAGCCGCGGGACTAGCGAAATATACCTAGATACGCAGTATTTT,CASSRGTSEIYLDTQYF
.,TRBV19,.,TRBJ2-4,TGTGCCAGCAGAGATAACAGTGCAAACATTCAGTACTTC,CASRDNSANIQYF
.,TRBV28,.,TRBJ2-7,TGTGCCAGCAGTTTTCCAGGGTTGGACGAGCAGTACTTC,CASSFPGLDEQYF
once,TRBV7-9,.,TRBJ1-1,TGTGCCAGCAGCTCCCTCTACACTGAAGCTTTCTTT,CASSSLYTEAFF
.,TRBV5-6,.,TRBJ2-3,TGTGCCAGCAGCCCCGGCCCCGGGACAGATACGCAGTATTTT,CASSPGPGTDTQYF
.,TRBV30,.,TRBJ1-2,TGTGCCTGGAGTCCGCTGGACATAAACTATGGCTACACCTTC,CAWSPLDINYGYTF
.,TRBV9,.,TRBJ2-2,TGTGCCAGCAGCCCGCCAGCGAACACCGGGGAGCTGTTTTTT,CASSPPANTGELFF
.,TRBV7-9,TRBD2,TRBJ2-1,TGTGCCAGCAGGACCGGGACTAGAAACAATGAGCAGTTCTTC,CASRTGTRNNEQFF
.,TRBV5-5,.,TRBJ2-6,TGTGCCAGCAGCCCGGCAGGGCGCGGGGCCAACGTCCTGACTTTC,CASSPAGRGANVLTF
.,TRBV5-6,TRBD2,TRBJ2-7,TGTGCCAGCAGCTTAACTAGCGGGATGAGCTCCTACGAGCAGTACTTC,CASSLTSGMSSYEQYF
.,TRBV27,TRBD2,TRBJ2-1,TGTGCCAGCAGTTCGGACCTAGCGGGGGGGTACAATGAGCAGTTCTTC,CASSSDLAGGYNEQFF
.,TRBV18,TRBD1,TRBJ2-5,TGTGCCAGCTCACCACTCAGGGGGCGAGCTGAGACCCAGTACTTC,CASSPLRGRAETQYF
.,TRBV6-5,TRBD2,TRBJ2-4,TGTGCCAGCAGTTACACTGGACTAGGAGGGGACATTCAGTACTTC,CASSYTGLGGDIQYF
.,TRBV7-9,.,TRBJ2-2,TGTGCCAGCAGCGCGCAGGGGCAATGGGTCCCCGGGGAGCTGTTTTTT,CASSAQGQWVPGELFF
.,TRBV4-2,TRBD1,TRBJ1-2,TGTGCCAGCAGCGAGGACAGGGGGTTTACTAACTATGGCTACACCTTC,CASSEDRGFTNYGYTF
.,TRBV9,TRBD2,TRBJ2-1,TGTGCCAGCAGCGCGGGACTAGCAGGGAATGAGCAGTTCTTC,CASSAGLAGNEQFF
once,TRBV4-2,TRBD1,TRBJ2-3,TGTGCCAGCAGCCAGGGTCCCACCGGGACAGGGGGTTCAGATACGCAGTATTTT,CASSQGPTGTGGSDTQYF
.,TRBV19,.,TRBJ2-2,TGTGCCAGTAGTGTATACATCGGAGGACGGTCCGGGGAGCTGTTTTTT,CASSVYIGGRSGELFF
.,TRBV2,TRBD1,TRBJ2-3,TGTGCCAGCAGTGAAACCACGACAGGGGCCTCCTTCGGCACAGATACGCAGTATTTT,CASSETTTGASFGTDTQYF
.,TRBV7-2,TRBD2,TRBJ2-7,TGTGCCAGCAGCTATGGACTAGCGGAAATTTACGAGCAGTACTTC,CASSYGLAEIYEQYF
.,TRBV5-1,.,TRBJ2-1,TGCGCCAGCAGCCTTACAAGCGTCAATGAGCAGTTCTTC,CASSLTSVNEQFF
.,TRBV10-3,TRBD2,TRBJ2-5,TGTGCCATCAGTGACCCCGGGACTAGCGGGACCCAAGAGACCCAGTACTTC,CAISDPGTSGTQETQYF
.,TRBV10-1,TRBD1,TRBJ2-2,TGCGCCAGCACATCGGGACAGGGGGACACCGGGGAGCTGTTTTTT,CASTSGQGDTGELFF
.,TRBV9,TRBD1,TRBJ1-2,TGTGCCAGCAGCTCACGGACAGGGAATTCCTATGGCTACACCTTC,CASSSRTGNSYGYTF
once,TRBV19,.,TRBJ1-5,TGTGCCAGTAGCCACCCGGATCAGCCCCAGCATTTT,CASSHPDQPQHF
.,TRBV5-6,TRBD1,TRBJ2-5,TGTGCCAGCAGCCCCCCGACAGGGGATATGCAAGAGACCCAGTACTTC,CASSPPTGDMQETQYF
.,TRBV30,.,TRBJ1-2,TGTGCCTGGAGTGTAGGGGATGGCTACACCTTC,CAWSVGDGYTF